One and the same sample provided the 5 T cell receptor beta chains below, sequenced in a study of cytomegalovirus exposure and HLA in healthy donors. PCR used 60 Vbeta primers and 13 Jbeta primers. Only in-frame clones appear in the TCRdb table, and some are missing; sequencing was by immunoSEQ multiplex PCR. The sample lists approximately 170,000 clones, 80% to 85% occurring once. Sequencing was carried out using PBMCs. These receptors were obtained from a man aged 50-59 years in good health and CMV-seropositive.

V and J are TRBV6-1 and TRBJ1-4; 12 bases agree with TRBD1. The germline gives CDR1 MNHNS, CDR2 SASEGT. J gave up 2 bases and V 2 bases, and 3 bases lay outside the gene matches. This CDR3 comprises 17 residues. The CDR3 DNA is TGTGCCAGCAGTGAATTCGGGACAGGGGGCACTAATGAAAAACTGTTTTTT. Translated, it gives CASSEFGTGGTNEKLFF.

This clone was counted a single time. This sequence joins TRBV7-2 and TRBJ2-4, with TRBD2 identical over 11 bases. CDR1 SGHTA and CDR2 FQGNSA come from the germline V gene. CDR3 length equals 17 residues. The V and J ends lost 2 bases and 8 bases, in that order; junction bases with no gene match: 11. The CDR3 bases are TGTGCCAGCAGCTTAATGGGCCGTAGCGGGGGGGCGGACATTCAGTACTTC. Protein sequence: CASSLMGRSGGADIQYF.

Remarks on this clone: The junction differs from germline at one of its ends, possibly a read error. V gene TRBV7-9 combines with J gene TRBJ1-2; D is unclear. CDR3 length: 12 residues. The germline V gene encodes CDR1 SEHNR and CDR2 FQNEAQ (reference sequence). The CDR3 coding sequence is TGTTCCAGCAGCTTAGGTAGTGATGGCTACACCTTC. Protein: CSSSLGSDGYTF.

The chain uses TRBV30 and TRBJ1-1; no reliable D call. V was cut by 5 bases and J by 4 bases, with 11 bases left in between. The CDR3 is 12 amino acids. Germline V gene sequence: CDR1 GTSNPN, CDR2 SVGIG (reference sequence). CDR3 sequence: CAWAGFGTEAFF. The CDR3 nucleotides read TGTGCCTGGGCGGGGTTCGGCACTGAAGCTTTCTTT.

This clone has a handful of counts. The chain recombines TRBV18 with TRBJ1-6, with D unresolved. Deletions cut 6 bases from V and 6 bases from J, with 15 bases between. CDR3 length equals 15 residues. Per the germline V gene, CDR1 is KGHSH and CDR2 is LQKENI. Here the CDR3 reads CASSHREALNSPLHF. CDR3 nucleotide sequence: TGTGCCAGCTCGCACCGGGAAGCACTTAATTCACCCCTCCACTTT.